This TCR beta chain comes out of a study of cytomegalovirus exposure and HLA in healthy donors. General study results and limits: Some V segments (TRBV6-2 and TRBV6-3 among them) were excluded as indistinguishable. TCR beta V segments were, for the most part, productive about 87% or about 30% of the time in an earlier analysis.

A word on this clone: Antigen: not known. The junction and the germline gene differ at one end; a read error may be behind it.

The CDR3 runs 13 residues. Germline V CDR1 and CDR2: SEHNR, FQNEAQ (reference sequence). Primers: 60 Vbeta forward and 13 Jbeta reverse. Clones were read by immunoSEQ multiplex PCR, and TCRdb kept only the in-frame ones, dropping some. The sample lists fewer than 250,000 clones; approximately 70% were seen once. The sample taken for sequencing was PBMCs. The gene calls are TRBV7-9 and TRBJ2-5, with unresolved D. The receptor's source is a woman in her twenties or thirties in good health and CMV-seropositive. This chain's CDR3 is CSSSLGLEETQYF. The CDR3 DNA is TGTTCCAGCAGCTTAGGTCTAGAAGAGACCCAGTACTTC.